These 8 T cell receptor beta chains were sequenced from one sample in a study of blood T cell repertoires in COVID-19. Using immunoSEQ multiplex PCR, the repertoire was profiled, and TCRdb retains in-frame clones only, with some absent. The sample carries 200,000 to 250,000 clones, around 80% recorded once. Sequencing was carried out using peripheral blood. The source of these receptors is a woman over 75 with acute or convalescent COVID-19.

Note on this clone: The same CDR3 can be traced to other DNA sequences in this sample. The gene calls are TRBV19 and TRBJ2-7; 9 bases match TRBD1. The V gene end was trimmed by 3 bases and the J gene end by 4 bases; junction bases not matched to a gene: 1. The CDR3 has 13 amino acids. Germline V gene sequence: CDR1 LNHDA, CDR2 SQIVND (reference sequence). In DNA, the CDR3 is TGTGCCAGTAGTATTGGGACAGGGTACGAGCAGTACTTC. Protein sequence: CASSIGTGYEQYF.

This clone has only one observation. V gene TRBV7-2 combines with J gene TRBJ2-5, with 8 positions matching TRBD2. The V gene end was trimmed by 4 bases and the J gene end by 1 base; junction bases not matched to a gene: 5. Germline V gives CDR1 SGHTA, CDR2 FQGNSA. The CDR3 sequence is 15 residues long. CDR3: CASSSGLELQETQYF. The CDR3 coding sequence is TGTGCCAGCAGCTCGGGACTAGAGCTCCAAGAGACCCAGTACTTC.

The chain recombines TRBV9 with TRBJ1-6, with D perhaps matching TRBD1 (6 bases). The V gene lost 0 bases and the J gene lost 7 bases, with 11 bases spanning the gap. This CDR3 spans 15 amino acids. Looked up from germline, CDR1 is SGDLS and CDR2 is YYNGEE. In DNA form, the CDR3 reads TGTGCCAGCAGCGTAGCCACAGGGTTGAATTCACCCCTCCACTTT. This sequence encodes CASSVATGLNSPLHF. Full variable domain (remainder filled in from reference TRBV9 and TRBJ1-6): DSGVTQTPKHLITATGQRVTLRCSPRSGDLSVYWYQQSLDQGLQFLIQYYNGEERAKGNILERFSAQQFPDLHSELNLSSLELGDSALYFCASSVATGLNSPLHFGNGTRLTVT.

The rearrangement uses TRBV4-3 and TRBJ1-6, with TRBD1 matching over 8 bases. This CDR3 is 15 amino acids long. Germline trimming cut 0 bases from V and 10 bases from J; bases unmatched to any gene: 5. Germline V gene sequence: CDR1 LGHNA, CDR2 YSLEER. The CDR3 DNA reads as TGCGCCAGCAGCCAAGAGTTCAGGGGGCAATCACCCCTCCACTTT. Its translation is CASSQEFRGQSPLHF.

The chain employs TRBV30 and TRBJ1-1, with D perhaps TRBD1 (5 bases). Trimming shortened V by 0 bases and J by 5 bases, and 13 bases separated the two germline ends. This CDR3 is 14 amino acids long. Per the germline V gene, CDR1 is GTSNPN and CDR2 is SVGIG (reference sequence). This CDR3 is CAWSVGGGATEAFF. DNA for the CDR3: TGTGCCTGGAGTGTAGGTGGAGGGGCTACTGAAGCTTTCTTT.

This CDR3 is CASSPSTSKETQYF. The CDR3 nucleotides read TGCGCCAGCAGCCCCTCTACCTCGAAAGAGACCCAGTACTTC. The chain carries TRBV5-1 and TRBJ2-5; unclear D gene. The CDR3 sequence is 14 residues long. Deletions cut 4 bases from V and 3 bases from J, with 13 bases between. Germline assignment: CDR1 SGHRS and CDR2 YFSETQ.

The gene calls are TRBV7-2 and TRBJ2-7; maybe TRBD1 (6 bases). This CDR3 has 14 amino acids. The V and J ends lost 1 base and 3 bases respectively, with 10 bases between them. The germline V gene has CDR1 SGHTA and CDR2 FQGNSA. Written as DNA, the CDR3 is TGTGCCAGCAGCTTAGACACAGGGAACTACGAGCAGTACTTC. Protein product: CASSLDTGNYEQYF. Supplemented by reference TRBV7-2 and TRBJ2-7, the full variable domain reads GAGVSQSPSNKVTEKGKDVELRCDPISGHTALYWYRQSLGQGLEFLIYFQGNSAPDKSGLPSDRFSAERTGGSVSTLTIQRTQQEDSAVYLCASSLDTGNYEQYFGPGTRLTVT.

This chain connects TRBV29-1 to TRBJ1-4; D unclear. V shed 3 bases and J shed 10 bases, with 18 bases lying between them. The length of the CDR3 is 14 residues. Germline-derived CDR1 and CDR2 are SQVTM and ANQGSEA. The CDR3: CSVERGGSEGKLFF. CDR3 nucleotide sequence: TGCAGCGTTGAGCGGGGAGGAAGTGAGGGAAAACTGTTTTTT.